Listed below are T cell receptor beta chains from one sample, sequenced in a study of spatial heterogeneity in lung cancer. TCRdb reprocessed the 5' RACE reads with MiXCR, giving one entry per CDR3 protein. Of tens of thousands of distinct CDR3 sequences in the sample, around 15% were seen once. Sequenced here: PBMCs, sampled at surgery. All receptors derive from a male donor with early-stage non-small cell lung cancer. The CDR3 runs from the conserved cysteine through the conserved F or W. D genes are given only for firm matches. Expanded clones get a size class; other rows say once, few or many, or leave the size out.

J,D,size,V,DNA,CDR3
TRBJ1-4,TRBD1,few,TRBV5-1,TGCGCCAGCAGCGCCGGGACAGGGGATGAAAAACTGTTTTTT,CASSAGTGDEKLFF
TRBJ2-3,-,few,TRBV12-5,TGTGCTAGTGGTTTGCCAGGGGGGGCTAGCACAGATACGCAGTATTTT,CASGLPGGASTDTQYF
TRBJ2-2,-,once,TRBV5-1,TGCGCCAGCAGCTTGACGGTTATCACCGGGGAGCTGTTTTTT,CASSLTVITGELFF
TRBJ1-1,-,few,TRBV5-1,TGCGCCAGCAGCTCCTCAACAGGGAACACTGAAGCTTTCTTT,CASSSSTGNTEAFF
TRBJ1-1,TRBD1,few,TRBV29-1,TGCAGCGTTGATGGGCAGGGGGTCCTGAACACTGAAGCTTTCTTT,CSVDGQGVLNTEAFF
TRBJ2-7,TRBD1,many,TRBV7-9,TGTGCCAGCAGCCCACAGGGGAGCTCCTACGAGCAGTACTTC,CASSPQGSSYEQYF
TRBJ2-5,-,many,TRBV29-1,TGCAGCGTTGAACTGACAGTCCAAGAGACCCAGTACTTC,CSVELTVQETQYF
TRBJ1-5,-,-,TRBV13,TGTGCCAGCAGCTTAGGCAGGCGCAATCAGCCCCAGCATTTT,CASSLGRRNQPQHF
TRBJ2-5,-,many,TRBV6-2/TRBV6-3,TGTGCCAGCAGTTACTCGAAGCAGAAGACCCAGTACTTC,CASSYSKQKTQYF
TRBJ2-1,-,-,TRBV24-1,TGTGCCACCAGCGCGCGGGACAGAAACAATGAGCAGTTCTTC,CATSARDRNNEQFF
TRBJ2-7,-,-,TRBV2,TGTGCCAGCAGTCCGGACAGTACCTACGAGCAGTACTTC,CASSPDSTYEQYF
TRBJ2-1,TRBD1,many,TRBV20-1,TGCAGTGCTAGAACAGGGGAAGCAGGCTCCTACAATGAGCAGTTCTTC,CSARTGEAGSYNEQFF
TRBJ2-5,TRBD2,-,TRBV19,TGTGCCAGTAGTGCCGGGACTAGCGGACTTCAAGGGACCCAGTACTTC,CASSAGTSGLQGTQYF
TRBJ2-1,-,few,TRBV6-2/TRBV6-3,TGTGCCAGCAGTTACGACACCTCCCCCTACAATGAGCAGTTCTTC,CASSYDTSPYNEQFF
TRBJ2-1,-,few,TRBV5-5,TGTGCCAGCAGCTGGACGGGGGATGAGCAGTTCTTC,CASSWTGDEQFF
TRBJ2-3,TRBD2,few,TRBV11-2,TGTGCCAGCAGCTTAGTGGCGGGGGGGCCGGAAGATACGCAGTATTTT,CASSLVAGGPEDTQYF
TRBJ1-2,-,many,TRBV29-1,TGCAGCGTTGAACAGGGTCGGTATGGCTACACCTTC,CSVEQGRYGYTF
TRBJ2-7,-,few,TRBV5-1,TGCGCCAGCAGCTTGGGGCTCGTGGGCGGGTACGAGCAGTACTTC,CASSLGLVGGYEQYF
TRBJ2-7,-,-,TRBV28,TGTGCCAGCAGTTCCGGGACGGTCCCCTACGAGCAGTACTTC,CASSSGTVPYEQYF
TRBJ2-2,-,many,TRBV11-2,TGTGCCAGCAGCTTAGAAGGGGGTTCGAACACCGGGGAGCTGTTTTTT,CASSLEGGSNTGELFF
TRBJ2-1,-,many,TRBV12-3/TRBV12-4,TGTGCCAGCAGTTTAACCGGACCGTACAATGAGCAGTTCTTC,CASSLTGPYNEQFF
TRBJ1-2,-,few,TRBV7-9,TGTGCCAGCAGCCCGGGCCCTGAGGAGGGCTACACCTTC,CASSPGPEEGYTF
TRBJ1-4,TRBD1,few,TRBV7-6,TGTGCCAGCAGCTTTACCGAGGGACAGGGGGCTGAAAAACTGTTTTTT,CASSFTEGQGAEKLFF
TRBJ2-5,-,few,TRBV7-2,TGTGCCAGCAGCTTAGCGGGAAACAGGGAAGAGACCCAGTACTTC,CASSLAGNREETQYF
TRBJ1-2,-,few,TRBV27,TGTGCCAGCAGTGAAACCTCGGGGGTTAACTATGGCTACACCTTC,CASSETSGVNYGYTF
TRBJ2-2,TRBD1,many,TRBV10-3,TGTGCCAACTCCGGGACAGGCAACACCGGGGAGCTGTTTTTT,CANSGTGNTGELFF
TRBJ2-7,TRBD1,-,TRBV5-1,TGCGCCAGCAGCTTATCCCAGGACAGGGGTAATCAGTACTTC,CASSLSQDRGNQYF
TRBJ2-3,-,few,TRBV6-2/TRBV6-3,TGTGCCAGCAGTTACGGCATGGGTACGCAGTATTTT,CASSYGMGTQYF
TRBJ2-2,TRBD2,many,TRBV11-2,TGTGCCAGCAGACTGGGACTAGGGGAGCTGTTTTTT,CASRLGLGELFF
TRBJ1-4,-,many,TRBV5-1,TGCGCCAGCTCTGAACCGTCCACTAATGAAAAACTGTTTTTT,CASSEPSTNEKLFF
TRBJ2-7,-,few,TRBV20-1,TGCAGTGCTAGACAATTTGGACAGACTATTTCCTACGAGCAGTACTTC,CSARQFGQTISYEQYF
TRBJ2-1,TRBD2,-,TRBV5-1,TGCGCCAGCAGCTGGCCGCAAGGCGCGGGAGACCCCTCCTACAATGAGCAGTTCTTC,CASSWPQGAGDPSYNEQFF
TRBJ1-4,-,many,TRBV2,TGTGCCAGCATAGGAGGAGGGGAGGGAGAAAAACTGTTTTTT,CASIGGGEGEKLFF
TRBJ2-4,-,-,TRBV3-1,TGTGCCAGCAGCCAGGTCCCCCGGGACACAAACATTCAGTACTTC,CASSQVPRDTNIQYF
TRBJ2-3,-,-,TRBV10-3,TGTGCCATCAGGGTAGACATCGCAGATACGCAGTATTTT,CAIRVDIADTQYF
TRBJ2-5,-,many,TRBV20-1,TGCAGTGCTAGGGAGGCCAGGTGGGCCCCAGAGACCCAGTACTTC,CSAREARWAPETQYF
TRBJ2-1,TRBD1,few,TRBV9,TGTGCCAGCAGCGTCGGACAGGGGGCAAAAAGGGAGCAGTTCTTC,CASSVGQGAKREQFF
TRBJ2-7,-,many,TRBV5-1,TGCGCCAGCAGCTTTTACGGGGGAGCCTACGAGCAGTACTTC,CASSFYGGAYEQYF
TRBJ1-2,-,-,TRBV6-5,TGTGTCAGCAGGTCTACAGGGTTCGGCTACACCTTC,CVSRSTGFGYTF
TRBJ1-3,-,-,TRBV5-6,TGTGCCAGCAGCTTGGCCGTGGGAAACACCATATATTTT,CASSLAVGNTIYF
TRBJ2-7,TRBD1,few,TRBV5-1,TGCGCCAGCAGCATCCGGGACAGGGGTTCCTACGAGCAGTACTTC,CASSIRDRGSYEQYF